The source of this T cell receptor beta chain is a study of cytomegalovirus exposure and HLA in healthy donors. Findings and limits, study-wide: A missense variant in DCLRE1C was later tied to TCR beta V- and J-gene trimming.

This clone was observed a handful of times. Its antigen is unidentified. Germline V gene data show CDR1 as SEHNR and CDR2 as FQNEAQ (reference sequence). V was pared by 7 bases and J by 6 bases, with 17 bases between. The length of the CDR3 is 14 residues. A multiplex PCR was run with 60 Vbeta primers and 13 Jbeta primers. This table comes from immunoSEQ multiplex PCR, and its TCRdb copy is limited to in-frame clones, with some not included. The sample shows under 150,000 clones, roughly three fifths of them seen only once. The source material was PBMCs. The receptor comes from a woman between 40 and 55 years old in good health and CMV-seronegative. The genes are TRBV7-9 and TRBJ2-3, with unresolved D. The CDR3 nucleotides are TGTGCCAGCACCCCACTGAGAGCCGCGGATACGCAGTATTTT. Amino acid sequence: CASTPLRAADTQYF.